Each of the 24 T cell receptor beta chains below was sequenced from the same sample in a study of identical twins. Via MiXCR, TCRdb re-called the 5' RACE reads, giving one row per CDR3 protein. The sample lists under 900,000 distinct CDR3 sequences, about 20% occurring once. These data were also filed under a second study, of T cells expressing NK-cell markers.

The sample consisted of PBMCs. All receptors come from a woman aged 18-29 years in good health.

This clonotype was found a few times. This chain connects TRBV5-1 to TRBJ1-1; 10 bases fit TRBD1. From germline, CDR1 is SGHRS and CDR2 YFSETQ. The V segment lost 0 bases and the J segment 4 bases; nucleotides outside the gene matches: 6. The CDR3 consists of 16 residues. The CDR3 sequence is CASSLATGGQTTEAFF. DNA of the CDR3: TGCGCCAGCAGCTTGGCGACAGGGGGCCAGACCACTGAAGCTTTCTTT.

The V gene is TRBV18, the J gene TRBJ2-7, with D uncertain. The V gene lost 2 bases and the J gene lost 5 bases, with 7 bases spanning the gap. The CDR3 runs to 12 residues. Per germline, CDR1 KGHSH and CDR2 LQKENI. The chain's CDR3 is CASSPGINEQYF. CDR3 nucleotides: TGTGCCAGCTCACCAGGGATCAACGAGCAGTACTTC.

This clonotype has only a few counts. The CDR3 here is CASSLSASLNYGYTF. The CDR3 coding sequence is TGCGCCAGCAGCTTGAGCGCGAGCCTCAACTATGGCTACACCTTC. V is TRBV5-1 and J is TRBJ1-2; D is uncertain. CDR3 length: 15 residues. In germline, CDR1 is SGHRS, CDR2 YFSETQ. V lost 1 base and J lost 2, with 12 bases in between.

The genes are TRBV6-1 and TRBJ2-2; D remains unclear. Germline loops: CDR1 MNHNS, CDR2 SASEGT. This CDR3 contains 13 residues. Trimming cost V 7 bases and J 6 bases, with 12 bases left between them. The CDR3: CASTRLKSGELFF. The DNA of the CDR3 is TGTGCCAGCACGCGATTAAAATCCGGGGAGCTGTTTTTT.

The chain employs TRBV5-1 and TRBJ1-4, with D perhaps TRBD1 (5 bases). Trimming removed 4 bases from V and 6 bases from J, with 13 bases in between. There are 14 residues in the CDR3. Germline values: CDR1 SGHRS, CDR2 YFSETQ. CDR3 nucleotides: TGCGCCAGCAGCCCGACAGTACCCGATGAAAAACTGTTTTTT. The encoded protein is CASSPTVPDEKLFF.

V is TRBV7-2 and J is TRBJ2-1; D perhaps matches TRBD2 (5 bases). Between the trimmed V and J ends, which lost 5 bases and 7 bases, there was a span of 15 bases. This CDR3 spans 14 amino acids. Looked up from germline, CDR1 is SGHTA and CDR2 is FQGNSA. The CDR3 sequence: CASSTGVANNEQFF. The CDR3, as DNA: TGTGCCAGCAGCACCGGGGTAGCCAATAATGAGCAGTTCTTC.

This clonotype was observed a handful of times. The V and J genes are TRBV12-3 or TRBV12-4 and TRBJ2-7, with D perhaps TRBD2 (6 bases). Trimming shortened V by 5 bases and J by 2 bases, and 10 bases separated the two germline ends. The CDR3 totals 13 residues. CDR3 DNA: TGTGCCAGCAGTGCCGGGGAGGCCTACGAGCAGTACTTC. This gives the protein CASSAGEAYEQYF.

This clonotype was counted between two and nine times. J is TRBJ2-2 and V is TRBV4-3; 9 nucleotides agree with TRBD2. This CDR3 is 16 amino acids long. V gave up 4 bases and J gave up 2 bases; unmatched junction bases: 5. The germline V gene has CDR1 LGHNA and CDR2 YSLEER. The CDR3 DNA follows: TGCGCCAGCAGCCGGGGGACTAGCCGAAACACCGGGGAGCTGTTTTTT. Its protein is CASSRGTSRNTGELFF.

The chain combines TRBV9 with TRBJ2-1; D perhaps matches TRBD2 (7 bases). The CDR3 extends over 15 amino acids. Looked up from germline, CDR1 is SGDLS and CDR2 is YYNGEE. Trimming stripped 0 bases from V and 7 bases from J, with 14 bases between. CDR3 protein: CASSVGGRGGNEQFF. CDR3 sequence (DNA): TGTGCCAGCAGCGTAGGCGGGAGAGGGGGAAATGAGCAGTTCTTC.

The chain links TRBV7-2 to TRBJ2-7; D unclear. Per the germline V gene, CDR1 is SGHTA and CDR2 is FQGNSA. The CDR3 is 16 amino acids. The V and J ends lost 5 bases and 5 bases respectively, with 22 bases between them. CDR3 residues: CASSPSGGSRIHEQYF. CDR3 in DNA: TGTGCCAGCAGCCCCAGTGGCGGATCCCGGATCCACGAGCAGTACTTC.

This clonotype was seen a handful of times. The chain recombines TRBV27 with TRBJ2-1; maybe TRBD2 (6 bases). The CDR3 is made up of 14 amino acids. The V gene's germline CDR1 is MNHEY and CDR2 SMNVEV (reference sequence). Trimming cost V 4 bases and J 5 bases, with 12 bases left between them. CDR3 bases: TGTGCCAGCAGTTGGTTGGGGGGACACAATGAGCAGTTCTTC. Its translation: CASSWLGGHNEQFF.

The chain carries TRBV12-3 or TRBV12-4 and TRBJ1-1; TRBD1 matches at 8 bases. The CDR3 has 15 residues. Trimming cost V 5 bases and J 5 bases; bases outside gene matches: 10. CDR3 sequence reads: CASSPDRGGSTEAFF. In nucleotides, the CDR3 is TGTGCCAGCAGTCCAGACAGGGGAGGGAGTACTGAAGCTTTCTTT.

J is TRBJ2-1 and V is TRBV6-5, with TRBD2 as a possible D gene (6 bases). Trimming left V 5 bases short and J 10 bases short, with 18 bases between. The CDR3 is made up of 14 amino acids. Germline V gives CDR1 MNHEY, CDR2 SVGAGI. CDR3 DNA: TGTGCCAGCAGTCACCGGGACTCCCGTGTGGAGCAGTTCTTC. Translated, it gives CASSHRDSRVEQFF.

The rearrangement links TRBV30 to TRBJ2-1; TRBD2 might be the D (6 bases). Germline V gene data show CDR1 as GTSNPN and CDR2 as SVGIG (reference sequence). Trimming took 0 bases from V and 4 from J, leaving 13 bases between them. CDR3 length: 15 amino acids. In nucleotides, the CDR3 is TGTGCCTGGAGTGTTGGGGGGACCGCTTACAATGAGCAGTTCTTC. Amino acid sequence: CAWSVGGTAYNEQFF.

This rearrangement joins TRBV29-1 to TRBJ2-7; a possible D gene is TRBD2 (6 bases). V was clipped by 5 bases and J by 7 bases, with 15 bases between them. CDR3 size: 12 residues. The germline gives CDR1 SQVTM, CDR2 ANQGSEA. The CDR3 DNA reads TGCAGCGTTAGATTAGCGGTCGGGGAGCAGTACTTC. Its translation: CSVRLAVGEQYF.

This chain uses TRBV12-3 or TRBV12-4 with TRBJ1-1; 7 bases map to TRBD1. This CDR3 region has 14 residues. V trimming: 2 bases; J trimming: 10 bases; junction bases outside the gene matches: 10. CDR3 region: CASSLQGGPRVAFF. The CDR3 DNA is TGTGCCAGCAGTTTACAGGGGGGGCCCCGGGTAGCTTTCTTT.

In its sample, this clonotype was seen a few times. This chain joins TRBV7-9 and TRBJ2-5; D gene uncertain. With 1 base removed from V and 2 bases from J, the gap between germline ends came to 11 bases. This CDR3 spans 15 amino acids. Per germline, CDR1 SEHNR and CDR2 FQNEAQ (reference sequence). CDR3 region: CASSLGSAAQETQYF. The CDR3 nucleotides are TGTGCCAGCAGCTTAGGTTCGGCGGCTCAAGAGACCCAGTACTTC.

At least ten counts were recorded for this clonotype. This chain joins TRBV29-1 and TRBJ2-7; 9 bases are shared with TRBD1. This CDR3 comprises 13 residues. In germline, CDR1 is SQVTM, CDR2 ANQGSEA. Trimming at V came to 8 bases and at J to 3 bases, leaving 8 bases not matched to a gene. Here the CDR3 reads CSITGTGNYEQYF. CDR3 sequence (DNA): TGCAGCATAACCGGGACAGGGAACTACGAGCAGTACTTC.

Ten or more counts support this clonotype. V is TRBV12-3 or TRBV12-4 and J is TRBJ2-6, with a weak D call TRBD1 (5 bases). The CDR3 is 15 amino acids. V lost 3 bases to trimming and J lost 2 bases, with 8 bases between them. As DNA, the CDR3 is TGTGCCAGCAGTTTGGGCAGGGCTGGGGCCAACGTCCTGACTTTC. Its translation is CASSLGRAGANVLTF.

The chain couples TRBV20-1 to TRBJ1-2; no clear D. Germline V lookup: CDR1 DFQATT, CDR2 SNEGSKA (reference sequence). This CDR3 comprises 12 residues. V lost 3 bases, J lost 6 bases, and 11 bases lay in between. This chain's CDR3 is CSARKGFDGYTF. CDR3 bases: TGCAGTGCTAGGAAGGGTTTTGATGGCTACACCTTC.

This clonotype was seen a few times. The gene calls are TRBV5-1 and TRBJ2-3, with 7 bases aligning to TRBD1. The CDR3 sequence is 16 residues long. The J segment lost 4 bases and the V segment lost 3 bases, leaving 11 bases of the junction unmatched. Germline-derived CDR1 and CDR2 are SGHRS and YFSETQ. The CDR3 bases are TGCGCCAGCAGCTACAATCCCGGGCAGGGGGCAGATACGCAGTATTTT. Encoded protein: CASSYNPGQGADTQYF.

Only a few counts were recorded for this clonotype. The J gene is TRBJ2-5, the V gene TRBV6-2 or TRBV6-3; either TRBD1 or TRBD2 may supply D (6 bases each). This CDR3 spans 14 amino acids. Trimming pared 0 bases from V and 5 bases from J, leaving 10 bases between. Germline V CDR1 and CDR2: MNHEY, SVGEGT. Here the CDR3 reads CASSYSGGLETQYF. CDR3 DNA: TGTGCCAGCAGTTACTCTGGGGGGCTGGAGACCCAGTACTTC.

This clonotype appeared a few times. V and J are TRBV6-1 and TRBJ2-3, with 15 bases fitting TRBD2. This CDR3 comprises 17 residues. Germline-derived CDR1 and CDR2 are MNHNS and SASEGT. Trimming cost V 5 bases and J 3 bases; bases outside gene matches: 6. Written as DNA, the CDR3 is TGTGCCAGCAGTAAGGGACTAGCGGGGGGTATGACAGATACGCAGTATTTT. Translating it yields CASSKGLAGGMTDTQYF.

The chain is built from TRBV12-5 and TRBJ2-1; 8 bases agree with TRBD2. CDR3 length: 15 residues. The trim removed 7 bases at V and 4 bases at J, leaving 9 bases unmatched. The germline V gene has CDR1 LGHNT and CDR2 FRNRAP. Here the CDR3 reads CASALNSGTYNEQFF. The CDR3 nucleotides read TGTGCTAGTGCCTTAAATAGCGGGACTTACAATGAGCAGTTCTTC.